These 31 T cell receptor beta chains were sequenced from one sample in a study of identical twins. TCRdb reprocessed the 5' RACE reads via MiXCR and lists one record per CDR3 protein. This table holds about 920,000 distinct CDR3 sequences, 12% found once. This sample was shared with a second study, whose subject was yellow fever vaccine responses in identical twins.

The sequencing sample was made of PBMCs. The source of these receptors is a woman in her late teens or twenties in good health.

This clonotype showed up just a few times. The chain couples TRBV20-1 to TRBJ2-3; a weak D match, TRBD2 (5 bases). CDR3 length: 15 amino acids. V shed 2 bases and J shed 0 bases, with 12 bases lying between them. The germline V gene has CDR1 DFQATT and CDR2 SNEGSKA (reference sequence). The CDR3, as DNA: TGCAGTGCTAGACGGTTACGGGGAAGCACAGATACGCAGTATTTT. Encoded protein: CSARRLRGSTDTQYF.

There are many counts of this clonotype. The CDR3 DNA reads TGCGCCAGCAGCCCGCGGGGGGACAGGGCGAACACCGGGGAGCTGTTTTTT. Residues: CASSPRGDRANTGELFF. V and J are TRBV5-1 and TRBJ2-2; perhaps TRBD1 as D (9 bases). Germline V gives CDR1 SGHRS, CDR2 YFSETQ. CDR3 length equals 17 residues. V was pared by 4 bases and J by 0 bases, with 16 bases between.

V is TRBV9 and J is TRBJ2-7; D not certain. From germline, CDR1 is SGDLS and CDR2 YYNGEE. Trimming removed 0 bases at V and 2 bases at J, with 9 bases between. This CDR3 region has 14 residues. CDR3 coding DNA: TGTGCCAGCAGCGTAGAGTGGTTACCCTACGAGCAGTACTTC. This translates into CASSVEWLPYEQYF.

This clonotype was observed at least ten times. The chain recombines TRBV12-3 or TRBV12-4 with TRBJ1-5; the match to TRBD1 covers 9 bases. This CDR3 is 14 amino acids long. The ends lost 6 bases at V and 3 bases at J; junction bases unmatched: 3. The CDR3 sequence is CASSRDRVNQPQHF. CDR3 sequence (DNA): TGTGCCAGCAGCCGGGACAGGGTCAATCAGCCCCAGCATTTT.

The rearrangement joins TRBV12-5 to TRBJ1-2; possibly TRBD1 for D (5 bases). The V end lost 5 bases, the J end lost 2 bases, and 15 bases lay between the germline ends. The CDR3 consists of 15 residues. The germline gives CDR1 LGHNT, CDR2 FRNRAP. The CDR3 sequence: CASGLDLPGNYGYTF. For the CDR3, the DNA is TGTGCTAGTGGTCTCGACCTCCCAGGGAACTATGGCTACACCTTC. Combining the CDR3 with reference TRBV12-5 and TRBJ1-2 gives the whole variable domain DARVTQTPRHKVTEMGQEVTMRCQPILGHNTVFWYRQTMMQGLELLAYFRNRAPLDDSGMPKDRFSAEMPDATLATLKIQPSEPRDSAVYFCASGLDLPGNYGYTFGSGTRLTVV.

In this sample, this clonotype turned up many times. The chain uses TRBV4-1 and TRBJ2-1; TRBD2 agrees at 9 bases. V lost 4 bases and J lost 4; bases outside the gene matches: 11. The CDR3 extends over 17 amino acids. Germline values: CDR1 MGHRA, CDR2 YSYEKL. In DNA form, the CDR3 reads TGCGCCAGCAGCCCGCGGGGGGGCCCGGAGCCGTACAATGAGCAGTTCTTC. This gives the protein CASSPRGGPEPYNEQFF.

This rearrangement joins TRBV7-2 to TRBJ2-1; possibly TRBD1 or TRBD2 for D (5 bases each). This CDR3 comprises 11 residues. Germline CDR1 SGHTA, CDR2 FQGNSA. Between the trimmed V and J ends, which lost 2 bases and 13 bases, there was a span of 9 bases. In DNA, the CDR3 is TGTGCCAGCAGCTTATGGGGGAGTCAGTTCTTC. Translation: CASSLWGSQFF.

The chain links TRBV5-1 to TRBJ2-1; 7 bases are shared with TRBD1. Germline CDR1 is SGHRS and CDR2 is YFSETQ. This CDR3 is built from 15 residues. V lost 0 bases and J lost 4; bases outside the gene matches: 4. Here the CDR3 DNA reads TGCGCCAGCAGCTTGGCCGGACAGGATTACAATGAGCAGTTCTTC. Residues: CASSLAGQDYNEQFF.

This clonotype was seen only a few times. This chain links TRBV12-3 or TRBV12-4 with TRBJ2-5, with D possibly TRBD1 on 5 matching bases. V lost 2 bases and J lost 3, with 10 bases in between. This CDR3 is built from 14 residues. The CDR3 nucleotides read TGTGCCAGCAGTTTACTAGGGGCGGAAGAGACCCAGTACTTC. Translating it yields CASSLLGAEETQYF.

A few counts support this clonotype. The chain links TRBV5-1 to TRBJ2-2; D perhaps matches TRBD1 (6 bases). This CDR3 has 15 residues. Germline loops: CDR1 SGHRS, CDR2 YFSETQ. The V and J ends lost 4 bases and 4 bases respectively, with 14 bases between them. The CDR3 DNA reads as TGCGCCAGCAGCCCACAGGGAATGGGCACCGGGGAGCTGTTTTTT. Its translation is CASSPQGMGTGELFF.

J is TRBJ2-1 and V is TRBV2, with a possible D match to TRBD1 (6 bases). The ends were cut back, 8 bases at V and 6 bases at J, with 14 bases in the middle. CDR3 length: 13 residues. The germline gives CDR1 SNHLY, CDR2 FYNNEI. CDR3 in DNA: TGTGCCAGCGTGTGGGGGCTATCCAATGAGCAGTTCTTC. Its translation: CASVWGLSNEQFF.

This clonotype was observed a few times. V usage is TRBV12-3 or TRBV12-4 and J usage is TRBJ2-3, with TRBD2 matching 12 bases. The CDR3 is 15 residues long. V lost 4 bases to trimming and J lost 6 bases; unmatched junction nucleotides: 5. The CDR3 region has the DNA TGTGCCAGCAGTTCCGGACTAGCGGGGTGGGATACGCAGTATTTT. Its protein product is CASSSGLAGWDTQYF.

This clonotype occurred a few times. One end of the junction fails to match germline, which may point to a read error. J is TRBJ1-1 and V is TRBV28; D is possibly TRBD1 (5 bases). Looked up from germline, CDR1 is MDHEN and CDR2 is SYDVKM. The CDR3 totals 15 residues. The CDR3 nucleotides read TGTGCCAGCAGATTATCCGGGGGAAGAGGGACTGAAGCTTTCTTT. This codes for CASRLSGGRGTEAFF.

This clonotype was seen ten or more times. V and J are TRBV15 and TRBJ1-1; unclear D gene. The CDR3 is 16 residues long. The germline V gene encodes CDR1 LNHNV and CDR2 YYDKDF (reference sequence). The germline V and J ends were trimmed by 3 bases and 5 bases, with 19 bases remaining between them. The CDR3 is CATSSRVEPKRTEAFF. In DNA form, the CDR3 reads TGTGCCACCAGCAGTAGGGTTGAGCCTAAGAGAACTGAAGCTTTCTTT.

This clonotype was detected a few times. The chain joins TRBV7-9 to TRBJ2-1, with 13 bases fitting TRBD2. The CDR3 has 13 amino acids. Germline CDR1 reads SEHNR; CDR2 reads FQNEAQ (reference sequence). The trim removed 8 bases at V and 7 bases at J, leaving 2 bases unmatched. The CDR3 bases are TGTGCCAGCGAACTAGCGGGAGGGAATGAGCAGTTCTTC. It translates to CASELAGGNEQFF.

This rearrangement joins TRBV2 to TRBJ2-1; D not resolved. CDR1 is SNHLY, CDR2 FYNNEI, per germline. V shed 2 bases and J shed 8 bases, with 7 bases lying between them. CDR3 length: 12 residues. CDR3 DNA: TGTGCCAGCAGTGAATACGCCTATGAGCAGTTCTTC. Translation gives CASSEYAYEQFF.

The chain carries TRBV6-5 and TRBJ2-1; 10 bases map to TRBD2. The CDR3 is 14 residues long. With 3 bases clipped from V and 9 bases from J, the junction kept 5 bases outside the gene matches. Germline lookup yields CDR1 MNHEY and CDR2 SVGAGI. The CDR3 region is CASSYLAGEVEQFF. In DNA, the CDR3 is TGTGCCAGCAGTTATCTAGCGGGAGAGGTTGAGCAGTTCTTC.

This clonotype was seen repeatedly, ten times or more. This rearrangement joins TRBV7-9 to TRBJ2-7, with D perhaps given as TRBD1 or TRBD2 (5 bases each). The V end was cut by 5 bases, the J end by 2 bases, with 16 bases between. CDR3 length: 15 amino acids. Per the germline V gene, CDR1 is SEHNR and CDR2 is FQNEAQ (reference sequence). The CDR3 sequence: CASSARDERPYEQYF. The CDR3 DNA is TGTGCCAGCAGCGCCCGGGACGAACGCCCCTACGAGCAGTACTTC.

The chain carries TRBV7-8 and TRBJ2-7, with 14 bases fitting TRBD2. CDR3 length equals 17 residues. Trimming at V came to 5 bases and at J to 4 bases, leaving 10 bases not matched to a gene. The germline CDR1 and CDR2 sequences are SGHVS and FQNEAQ. CDR3 bases: TGTGCCAGCAGCCCAGGGACTAGCGGGAGTCTAGATTACGAGCAGTACTTC. This gives the protein CASSPGTSGSLDYEQYF.

V usage is TRBV18 and J usage is TRBJ2-2, with D hard to call. The CDR3 spans 15 residues. CDR1 and CDR2 (germline): KGHSH, LQKENI. V was clipped by 6 bases and J by 0 bases, with 11 bases between them. The CDR3 bases are TGTGCCAGCTCCCCGGGTCCTACGAACACCGGGGAGCTGTTTTTT. As protein: CASSPGPTNTGELFF.

This rearrangement joins TRBV12-3 or TRBV12-4 to TRBJ2-1; 11 bases agree with TRBD1. The J segment lost 5 bases and the V segment lost 6 bases, leaving 3 bases of the junction unmatched. This CDR3 is built from 14 residues. The CDR3 nucleotides read TGTGCCAGCAGGGACAGGGGGCTCAACAATGAGCAGTTCTTC. Residues: CASRDRGLNNEQFF.

This chain connects TRBV20-1 to TRBJ2-5; possibly TRBD2 for D (5 bases). V was trimmed by 3 bases and J by 4 bases, leaving 15 bases between them. CDR3 size: 14 residues. Germline CDR1 DFQATT, CDR2 SNEGSKA (reference sequence). CDR3 DNA: TGCAGTGCTAGTCCGATTTTGGGAGCAGAGACCCAGTACTTC. Translated: CSASPILGAETQYF.

This chain connects TRBV20-1 to TRBJ2-5; the D gene is possibly TRBD1 (6 bases). This CDR3 spans 14 amino acids. Looked up from germline, CDR1 is DFQATT and CDR2 is SNEGSKA (reference sequence). V lost 6 bases and J lost 2, with 16 bases in between. The CDR3 bases are TGCAGTGCAACTAAGGACAGCGAACAAGAGACCCAGTACTTC. This sequence encodes CSATKDSEQETQYF.

The V gene is TRBV20-1, the J gene TRBJ2-5; 13 bases fit TRBD2. The V gene end was trimmed by 3 bases and the J gene end by 2 bases; junction bases not matched to a gene: 9. The CDR3 runs 17 residues. Germline CDR1 and CDR2: DFQATT and SNEGSKA (reference sequence). For the CDR3, the DNA is TGCAGTGCTAGCGCTCCACTGGGACTAGCGGGACAAGAGACCCAGTACTTC. Its protein is CSASAPLGLAGQETQYF.

Only a few counts were recorded for this clonotype. This chain links TRBV10-2 with TRBJ2-2, with TRBD2 identical over 12 bases. CDR1 WSHSY and CDR2 SAAADI come from the germline V gene. This CDR3 is built from 15 residues. With 8 bases clipped from V and 4 bases from J, the junction kept 5 bases outside the gene matches. The CDR3 bases are TGCGCCAGCCACCGGACTAGCGGGATCACCGGGGAGCTGTTTTTT. Translating gives CASHRTSGITGELFF.

This clonotype was counted at least ten times. This chain connects TRBV6-1 to TRBJ2-1; 7 bases are a match to TRBD2. CDR1 and CDR2 (germline): MNHNS, SASEGT. With V trimmed by 4 bases and J by 7 bases, 4 bases remained unmatched. The CDR3 runs 13 residues. The CDR3 nucleotides read TGTGCCAGCAGTGTAATGGGAGGGAATGAGCAGTTCTTC. It specifies CASSVMGGNEQFF.

This chain connects TRBV20-1 to TRBJ2-3, with 12 bases that match TRBD2. Germline-derived CDR1 and CDR2 are DFQATT and SNEGSKA (reference sequence). With 2 bases clipped from V and 4 bases from J, the junction kept 7 bases outside the gene matches. CDR3 length equals 16 residues. The CDR3 DNA is TGCAGTGCTAGACCCAGTACTAGCGGGGGGCCAGATACGCAGTATTTT. Its translation: CSARPSTSGGPDTQYF.

This clonotype has just a few counts. The chain links TRBV27 to TRBJ1-1, with 9 bases lining up with TRBD1. The ends lost 5 bases at V and 6 bases at J; junction bases unmatched: 7. This CDR3 spans 14 amino acids. Germline V gene data show CDR1 as MNHEY and CDR2 as SMNVEV (reference sequence). Here the CDR3 reads CASSDRDRASEAFF. The CDR3 DNA sequence: TGTGCCAGCAGTGACCGGGACAGGGCCTCTGAAGCTTTCTTT.

The gene calls are TRBV20-1 and TRBJ2-7; 7 bases are shared with TRBD1. Germline CDR1 is DFQATT and CDR2 is SNEGSKA (reference sequence). The J segment lost 2 bases and the V segment lost 6 bases, leaving 10 bases of the junction unmatched. This CDR3 region has 14 residues. DNA for the CDR3: TGCAGTGCCCCGAACGGCAGGGGGACCTACGAGCAGTACTTC. Its translation is CSAPNGRGTYEQYF.

This clonotype was counted many times. The V and J genes are TRBV9 and TRBJ2-7, with D unclear. Germline assignment: CDR1 SGDLS and CDR2 YYNGEE. V was trimmed by 1 base and J by 0 bases, leaving 8 bases between them. The CDR3 consists of 14 residues. Here the CDR3 reads CASSVYPGSYEQYF. The DNA for the CDR3 is TGTGCCAGCAGCGTATATCCGGGCTCCTACGAGCAGTACTTC.

A few counts support this clonotype. This chain links TRBV29-1 with TRBJ2-7, with a weak D call TRBD1 (6 bases). Germline V gives CDR1 SQVTM, CDR2 ANQGSEA. The CDR3 consists of 14 residues. The V end lost 2 bases, the J end lost 2 bases, and 13 bases lay between the germline ends. DNA for the CDR3: TGCAGCGTTGAAATCCAGGACAGCACCTACGAGCAGTACTTC. Translating gives CSVEIQDSTYEQYF.